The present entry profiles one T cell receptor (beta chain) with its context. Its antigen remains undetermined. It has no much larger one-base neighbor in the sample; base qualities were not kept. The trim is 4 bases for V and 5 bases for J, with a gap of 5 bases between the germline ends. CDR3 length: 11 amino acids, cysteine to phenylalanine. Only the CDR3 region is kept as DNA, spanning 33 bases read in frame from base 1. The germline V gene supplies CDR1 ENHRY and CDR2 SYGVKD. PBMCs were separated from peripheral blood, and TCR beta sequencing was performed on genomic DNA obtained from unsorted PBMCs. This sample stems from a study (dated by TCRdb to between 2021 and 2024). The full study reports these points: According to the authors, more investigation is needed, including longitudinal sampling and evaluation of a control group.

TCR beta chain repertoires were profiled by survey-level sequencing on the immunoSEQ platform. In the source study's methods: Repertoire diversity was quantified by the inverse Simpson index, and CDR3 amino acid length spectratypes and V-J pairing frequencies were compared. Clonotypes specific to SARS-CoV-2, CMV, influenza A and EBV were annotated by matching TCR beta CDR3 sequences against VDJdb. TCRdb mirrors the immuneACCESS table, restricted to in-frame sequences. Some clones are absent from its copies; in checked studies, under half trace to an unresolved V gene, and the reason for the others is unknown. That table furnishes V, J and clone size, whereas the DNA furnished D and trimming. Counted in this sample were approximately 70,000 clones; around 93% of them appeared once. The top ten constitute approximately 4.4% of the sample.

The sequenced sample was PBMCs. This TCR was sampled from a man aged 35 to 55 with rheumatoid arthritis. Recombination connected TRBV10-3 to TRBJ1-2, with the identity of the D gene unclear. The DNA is TGTGCCATCAGTGGGGAATATGGCTACACCTTC. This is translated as CAISGEYGYTF.